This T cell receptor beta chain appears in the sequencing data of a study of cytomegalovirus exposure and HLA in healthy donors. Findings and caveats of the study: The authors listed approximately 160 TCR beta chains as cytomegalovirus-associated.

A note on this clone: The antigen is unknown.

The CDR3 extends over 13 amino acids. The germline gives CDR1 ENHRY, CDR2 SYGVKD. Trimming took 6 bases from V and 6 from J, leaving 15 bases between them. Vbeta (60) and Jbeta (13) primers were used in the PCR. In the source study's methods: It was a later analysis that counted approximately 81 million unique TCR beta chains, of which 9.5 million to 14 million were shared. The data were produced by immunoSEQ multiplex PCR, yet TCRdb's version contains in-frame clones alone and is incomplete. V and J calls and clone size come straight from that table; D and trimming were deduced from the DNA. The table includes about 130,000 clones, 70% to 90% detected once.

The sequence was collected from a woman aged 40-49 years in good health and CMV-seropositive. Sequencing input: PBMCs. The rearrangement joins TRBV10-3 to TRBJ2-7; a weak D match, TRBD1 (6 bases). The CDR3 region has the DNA TGTGCCATCAGGACGTCGGGACACCCCGAGCAGTACTTC. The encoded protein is CAIRTSGHPEQYF.